What follows are 21 T cell receptor beta chains derived from one specimen sequenced in a study of OX40 agonist ivuxolimab in advanced cancers. Data came from immunoSEQ multiplex PCR; TCRdb stores just in-frame clones and leaves some out. The sample records 20,000 or so clones, 80% to 90% being singletons. The sequencing here drew on CD4+ or CD8+ T cells sorted from blood, taken in a trial of the OX40 agonist ivuxolimab. These receptors were obtained from an adult with an advanced solid tumor such as melanoma, head and neck, liver or kidney cancer.

The chain combines TRBV15 with TRBJ1-2, with D perhaps matching TRBD1 (6 bases). The germline CDR1 and CDR2 sequences are LNHNV and YYDKDF (reference sequence). The CDR3 length is 16 residues. Trimming stripped 4 bases from V and 5 bases from J, with 20 bases between. CDR3: CATSTYPGTSGYGYTF. The DNA of the CDR3 is TGTGCCACCAGCACCTACCCCGGGACATCCGGGTATGGCTACACCTTC.

This chain uses TRBV7-6 with TRBJ1-1; possible D gene TRBD1, 6 bases. V lost 3 bases and J lost 7, with 15 bases in between. There are 14 residues in the CDR3. CDR1 is SGHVS, CDR2 FNYEAQ, per germline. CDR3: CASSFRDIGSEAFF. Written as DNA, the CDR3 is TGTGCCAGCAGCTTCCGGGACATTGGGAGTGAAGCTTTCTTT.

The rearrangement uses TRBV6-5 and TRBJ1-1, with no clear D. The CDR3 length is 13 residues. Trimming left V 0 bases short and J 5 bases short, with 7 bases between. Germline V CDR1 and CDR2: MNHEY, SVGAGI. The CDR3 DNA sequence: TGTGCCAGCAGTTACTCGGCGTATACTGAAGCTTTCTTT. It is translated as CASSYSAYTEAFF.

The chain uses TRBV27 and TRBJ1-5; 8 bases are shared with TRBD1. The J segment lost 2 bases and the V segment lost 4 bases, leaving 4 bases of the junction unmatched. Looked up from germline, CDR1 is MNHEY and CDR2 is SMNVEV (reference sequence). There are 15 residues in the CDR3. CDR3 sequence reads: CASSSGTGGNQPQHF. The DNA for the CDR3 is TGTGCCAGCAGTTCCGGGACAGGTGGCAATCAGCCCCAGCATTTT.

This CDR3 is CASSQAGVNPEAFF. CDR3 DNA sequence: TGCGCCAGCAGCCAGGCAGGGGTTAACCCTGAAGCTTTCTTT. The chain couples TRBV4-1 to TRBJ1-1, with D maybe TRBD1 (6 bases). Trimming left V 3 bases short and J 6 bases short, with 14 bases between. This CDR3 has 14 residues. Germline-derived CDR1 and CDR2 are MGHRA and YSYEKL.

The chain joins TRBV7-9 to TRBJ1-1; TRBD1 agrees at 8 bases. The CDR3 spans 14 residues. V was pared by 4 bases and J by 1 base, with 2 bases of the junction left unmatched. Germline V gives CDR1 SEHNR, CDR2 FQNEAQ (reference sequence). The CDR3 nucleotides are TGTGCCAGCAGCTCGGGACAGGCGAACACTGAAGCTTTCTTT. It encodes CASSSGQANTEAFF.

V usage is TRBV27 and J usage is TRBJ1-5; the D is unclear. The CDR3 has 14 residues. Trimming removed 3 bases at V and 0 bases at J, with 6 bases between. Per the germline V gene, CDR1 is MNHEY and CDR2 is SMNVEV (reference sequence). The CDR3 coding sequence is TGTGCCAGCAGTTTCAGCAATAGCAATCAGCCCCAGCATTTT. This sequence encodes CASSFSNSNQPQHF.

The chain uses TRBV5-8 and TRBJ1-1; D gene ambiguous. Between the trimmed V and J ends, which lost 0 bases and 1 base, there was a span of 4 bases. CDR1 is SGHTS, CDR2 YDEGEE, per germline. The CDR3 is made up of 13 amino acids. The CDR3 nucleotides are TGTGCCAGCAGCTTGGGGACGAACACTGAAGCTTTCTTT. Protein product: CASSLGTNTEAFF.

This clone appeared a single time. This chain connects TRBV28 to TRBJ2-5; D remains ambiguous. The DNA end favors TRBJ2-7, so the J call may be wrong. Germline V gene sequence: CDR1 MDHEN, CDR2 SYDVKM. The CDR3 is 15 residues long. The DNA for the CDR3 is TGTGCCAGCAGTTTACGGACGCTGAGCTCCTACGAGCAGTACTTC. Translating it yields CASSLRTLSSYEQYF.

The chain recombines TRBV14 with TRBJ1-4; tentatively, D is TRBD1 (5 bases). The V gene lost 6 bases and the J gene lost 13 bases, with 18 bases spanning the gap. The germline V gene encodes CDR1 SGHDN and CDR2 FVKESK. There are 13 residues in the CDR3. This chain's CDR3 is CASSHLGEVGLFF. CDR3 DNA: TGTGCCAGCAGTCACCTGGGGGAGGTGGGACTGTTTTTT.

The genes are TRBV5-4 and TRBJ2-2; no clear D gene. This CDR3 spans 13 amino acids. Germline values: CDR1 SGHNT, CDR2 YYREEE (reference sequence). V shed 2 bases and J shed 6 bases, with 8 bases lying between them. This CDR3 reads CASSLDLAGELFF. CDR3 nucleotides: TGTGCCAGCAGCTTAGACCTAGCCGGGGAGCTGTTTTTT.

About this clone: Without the conserved terminal phenylalanine or tryptophan, this CDR3 likely stems from a read error. The DNA is omitted, as the CDR3 cannot be located on it reliably, and the CDR3 follows TCRdb's listing. The chain carries TRBV5-6 and TRBJ1-4; the table's D call TRBD1 went unverified against the DNA. Germline V gene lookup returns CDR1 SGHDT and CDR2 YYEEEE. The CDR3 region is 13 residues in length, termini included. The CDR3 reads CASSLGQGTGTFG.

This sequence joins TRBV19 and TRBJ1-1; D might be TRBD1 (5 bases). The germline V gene encodes CDR1 LNHDA and CDR2 SQIVND (reference sequence). V was pared by 6 bases and J by 1 base, with 15 bases between. CDR3 length: 15 residues. The CDR3 loop is CASRTTLTANTEAFF. CDR3 in DNA: TGTGCCAGTAGGACAACGCTGACAGCGAACACTGAAGCTTTCTTT.

The chain links TRBV10-3 to TRBJ2-7, with a tentative D call TRBD1 (5 bases). Germline CDR1 and CDR2: ENHRY and SYGVKD. This CDR3 has 13 residues. Trimming removed 0 bases at V and 2 bases at J, with 5 bases between. The DNA for the CDR3 is TGTGCCATCAGTGAGTCGACAGCCTACGAGCAGTACTTC. As protein: CAISESTAYEQYF.

The chain couples TRBV7-9 to TRBJ1-2, with D uncertain. Germline V gene sequence: CDR1 SEHNR, CDR2 FQNEAQ (reference sequence). The CDR3 covers 12 residues. Trimming removed 1 base from V and 8 bases from J, with 8 bases in between. The CDR3 loop is CASSLVGYGYTF. In DNA form, the CDR3 reads TGTGCCAGCAGCTTAGTCGGGTACGGCTACACCTTC.

This chain links TRBV19 with TRBJ2-7; perhaps D is TRBD1 or TRBD2 (5 bases each). Per germline, CDR1 LNHDA and CDR2 SQIVND (reference sequence). This CDR3 comprises 14 residues. V was pared by 3 bases and J by 2 bases, with 11 bases between. CDR3 nucleotide sequence: TGTGCCAGTAGTATGATCCAGGGAGCCTACGAGCAGTACTTC. Translated: CASSMIQGAYEQYF. The full variable domain, with the rest looked up from reference TRBV19 and TRBJ2-7, is DGGITQSPKYLFRKEGQNVTLSCEQNLNHDAMYWYRQDPGQGLRLIYYSQIVNDFQKGDIAEGYSVSREKKESFPLTVTSAQKNPTAFYLCASSMIQGAYEQYFGPGTRLTVT.

V and J are TRBV6-6 and TRBJ1-5, with D perhaps matching TRBD1 (5 bases). Germline CDR1 MNHNY, CDR2 SVGAGI (reference sequence). Between the trimmed V and J ends, which lost 2 bases and 6 bases, there was a span of 17 bases. The CDR3 is 16 residues long. The CDR3 DNA reads as TGTGCCAGCAGTTACGTAGGGGCCAGTCCCCGTCAGCCCCAGCATTTT. This translates into CASSYVGASPRQPQHF.

This clone showed up just once. The chain links TRBV5-1 to TRBJ1-4; 7 bases fit TRBD1. The CDR3 sequence is 16 residues long. Looked up from germline, CDR1 is SGHRS and CDR2 is YFSETQ. V shed 3 bases and J 7 bases; nucleotides not matched to a gene: 12. The CDR3 spells CASSWGTTGKGEKLFF. CDR3 nucleotides: TGCGCCAGCAGCTGGGGTACGACAGGGAAGGGTGAAAAACTGTTTTTT.

The chain joins TRBV27 to TRBJ1-5; tentatively, D is TRBD1 (5 bases). There are 15 residues in the CDR3. The germline V and J ends were trimmed by 5 bases and 7 bases, with 18 bases remaining between them. Germline V gene data show CDR1 as MNHEY and CDR2 as SMNVEV (reference sequence). CDR3 residues: CASSQGVAGRQPQHF. CDR3 sequence (DNA): TGTGCCAGCAGTCAAGGGGTGGCAGGGCGGCAGCCCCAGCATTTT.

V and J are TRBV4-1 and TRBJ1-2, with D unresolved. The CDR3 has 16 amino acids. Between the trimmed V and J ends, which lost 0 bases and 5 bases, there was a span of 16 bases. Germline V lookup: CDR1 MGHRA, CDR2 YSYEKL. The CDR3 protein is CASSQEPPGGEYGYTF. Here the CDR3 DNA reads TGCGCCAGCAGCCAAGAGCCCCCAGGAGGAGAATATGGCTACACCTTC.

A note on this clone: The junction differs from germline at one of its ends, possibly a read error. This chain uses TRBV7-7 with TRBJ2-2; the D is unclear. The CDR3 sequence is 13 residues long. The V gene's germline CDR1 is SSHAT and CDR2 FNYEAQ (reference sequence). Here the CDR3 reads CASSDQRHGELFF. DNA of the CDR3: TGTGCTAGCAGCGATCAGAGACACGGGGAGCTGTTTTTT.